This TCR beta chain was captured by sequencing in a study of shared clonotypes between healthy human individuals. None of the donors, who were healthy HIV-negative adults, had recently had acute infections or vaccinations. The germline CDR1 and CDR2 sequences are KGHSH and LQKENI. This CDR3 is 14 amino acids long. V lost 4 bases to trimming and J lost 6 bases; unmatched junction nucleotides: 8. In the case of this clone: Its target is not known.

Whole-study findings and limits: Across subsets, estimated richness was generally greater for naive than for memory populations.

Every subset's genomic DNA went evenly onto several immunoSEQ plates. Authors' methods: With immunoSEQ giving junction-only sequences and no quality scores, filtering differed. The data were produced by immunoSEQ multiplex PCR, yet TCRdb's version contains in-frame clones alone and is incomplete. Clone size and the V and J calls come from that table; the DNA yielded D and trimming. This sample has 650,000 to 800,000 clones, with approximately 77% found just once. Source material: memory CD4+ T cells sorted from blood. Stated subset: CD45RA-negative fraction. The source is a woman in her 30s in good health. This chain uses TRBV18 with TRBJ1-2; TRBD1 matches 7 bases. CDR3 sequence reads: CASSRTRDSDGYTF. The CDR3 region has the DNA TGTGCCAGCTCACGGACCCGGGACAGTGATGGCTACACCTTC.